The sequence of this TCR beta chain was determined in a study of identical twins. Study-level findings and limits: Excess twin sharing in beta out-of-frame sequences was weaker.

Healthy Caucasian donors formed the entire cohort. TCRdb itself ran the 5' RACE reads through MiXCR, one entry per CDR3 protein. The data contain hundreds of thousands of distinct CDR3 sequences, roughly 7.2% of them singletons. The CDR3 consists of 16 residues. CDR1 and CDR2 (germline): SGHAT, FQDESV (reference sequence). V lost 5 bases and J lost 0, with 16 bases in between. Worth noting for this clonotype: Antigen specificity is unknown.

These data were also filed under a second study, of yellow fever vaccine responses in identical twins.

The TCR was taken from a woman younger than 35 in good health. This chain links TRBV11-1 with TRBJ2-5, with D maybe TRBD1 (5 bases). The sample consisted of PBMCs. Written as DNA, the CDR3 is TGTGCCAGCAGCCTAGGAGACAGAACGTACCAAGAGACCCAGTACTTC. It yields the protein CASSLGDRTYQETQYF.